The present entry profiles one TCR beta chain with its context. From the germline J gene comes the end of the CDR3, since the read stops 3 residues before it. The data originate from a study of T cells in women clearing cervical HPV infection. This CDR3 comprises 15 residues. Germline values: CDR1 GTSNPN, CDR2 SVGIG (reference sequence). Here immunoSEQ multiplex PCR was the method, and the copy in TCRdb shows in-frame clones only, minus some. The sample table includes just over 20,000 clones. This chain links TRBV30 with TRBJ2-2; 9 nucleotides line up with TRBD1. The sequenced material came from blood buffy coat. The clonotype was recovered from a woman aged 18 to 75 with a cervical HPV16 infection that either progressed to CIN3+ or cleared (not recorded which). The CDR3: CAWSPGTGKNEKLFF. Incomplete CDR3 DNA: TGTGCCTGGAGCCCCGGGACAGGGAAGAATGAAAAG. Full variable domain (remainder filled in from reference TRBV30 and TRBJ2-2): SQTIHQWPATLVQPVGSPLSLECTVEGTSNPNLYWYRQAAGRGLQLLFYSVGIGQISSEVPQNLSASRPQDRQFILSSKKLLLSDSGFYLCAWSPGTGKNEKLFFGEGSRLTVL.